These T cell receptor beta chains were read from a single sample in a study of CD8 T cells in Susac syndrome. One entry per CDR3 protein, called by TCRdb with MiXCR from the immunoSEQ multiplex PCR reads. The sample records over 100,000 distinct CDR3 sequences, about 96% being singletons. Sequencing used CD4+ T cells from PBMCs. These receptors were taken from a human donor in good health. Both conserved end residues are part of each CDR3. D genes are given only for firm matches. For some rows the clone size is stated as once, few or many, or as a class when expanded; others skip it.

CSAQATNYGYTF	TGCAGCGCACAGGCCACTAACTATGGCTACACCTTC	TRBV29-1	NA	NA	TRBJ1-2
CASSDLGGVYSNQPQHF	TGTGCCAGCAGTGATTTGGGGGGGGTTTATAGCAATCAGCCCCAGCATTTT	TRBV25-1	NA	NA	TRBJ1-5
CSASNNEQFF	TGCAGCGCCAGTAACAATGAGCAGTTCTTC	TRBV29-1	NA	NA	TRBJ2-1
CASSPTGGSVGELFF	TGTGCCAGCAGCCCGACAGGGGGTTCGGTCGGGGAGCTGTTTTTT	TRBV7-3	TRBD1	NA	TRBJ2-2
CASSQVQGEPLHF	TGTGCCAGCAGCCAAGTGCAGGGGGAACCCCTCCACTTT	TRBV3-1	TRBD1	NA	TRBJ1-6
CASSRTGLPGYTF	TGCGCCAGCAGCCGTACAGGGTTACCGGGCTACACCTTC	TRBV5-1	NA	once	TRBJ1-2
CASAPGLGEETQYF	TGTGCCAGCGCACCGGGACTAGGCGAAGAGACCCAGTACTTC	TRBV2	TRBD2	NA	TRBJ2-5
CASSLESRTSGNTGELFF	TGTGCCAGCAGCTTAGAATCAAGGACTAGCGGGAACACCGGGGAGCTGTTTTTT	TRBV11-3	TRBD2	NA	TRBJ2-2
CASTAEYGYTF	TGTGCCAGCACGGCAGAGTATGGCTACACCTTC	TRBV2	NA	NA	TRBJ1-2
CASSVKDSPLHF	TGTGCCAGCAGTGTTAAGGATTCACCCCTCCACTTT	TRBV3-1	NA	NA	TRBJ1-6
CASSQSGVGGNQPQHF	TGTGCCAGCAGCCAGAGTGGTGTGGGGGGCAATCAGCCCCAGCATTTT	TRBV7-2	NA	once	TRBJ1-5
CAWREGAGSSEQYF	TGTGCCTGGAGAGAGGGAGCGGGCTCTAGCGAGCAGTACTTC	TRBV30	NA	NA	TRBJ2-7
CASSLGTGPQHF	TGTGCCAGCAGTTTAGGGACAGGTCCCCAGCATTTT	TRBV12-3/TRBV12-4	TRBD1	NA	TRBJ1-5
CASTRGGGRTGELFF	TGTGCCAGCACCCGGGGAGGGGGCAGGACCGGGGAGCTGTTTTTT	TRBV12-3/TRBV12-4	NA	NA	TRBJ2-2
CASRLSGTSGIYEQYF	TGTGCCAGCAGACTATCCGGGACTAGCGGGATTTACGAGCAGTACTTC	TRBV6-1	TRBD2	NA	TRBJ2-7
CASSYWTVNTEAFF	TGTGCCAGCAGTTATTGGACGGTGAACACTGAAGCTTTCTTT	TRBV6-2/TRBV6-3	NA	NA	TRBJ1-1
CSATGDSGNTIYF	TGCAGTGCTACAGGAGACTCTGGAAACACCATATATTTT	TRBV20-1	NA	once	TRBJ1-3
CASIWQKNTGELFF	TGTGCCAGCATCTGGCAAAAGAACACCGGGGAGCTGTTTTTT	TRBV28	NA	NA	TRBJ2-2
CASSTAGEVGNSPLHF	TGTGCCAGCTCGACAGCAGGGGAAGTCGGTAATTCACCCCTCCACTTT	TRBV18	NA	once	TRBJ1-6
CASSARLAGGPNTQYF	TGTGCCAGCAGCGCCAGACTAGCGGGGGGGCCGAATACGCAGTATTTT	TRBV7-9	TRBD2	NA	TRBJ2-3
CSCTQGMNTETFF	TGCAGCTGCACACAGGGCATGAACACTGAAACTTTCTTT	TRBV29-1	NA	NA	TRBJ1-1
CASSPWGIGSSYEQYF	TGTGCCAGCAGTCCATGGGGGATCGGGAGCTCCTACGAGCAGTACTTC	TRBV6-1	NA	NA	TRBJ2-7
CSARDGGTGKRGEQYF	TGCAGTGCTAGAGATGGCGGCACAGGGAAAAGGGGCGAGCAGTACTTC	TRBV20-1	NA	once	TRBJ2-7
CASILAGGPYEQYF	TGTGCCAGCATTCTGGCGGGAGGCCCATACGAGCAGTACTTC	TRBV6-2/TRBV6-3	TRBD2	NA	TRBJ2-7
CASSRDRSWGNTIYF	TGTGCCAGCAGCCGAGACAGGTCGTGGGGAAACACCATATATTTT	TRBV7-2	NA	NA	TRBJ1-3
CASSYRRGTEAFF	TGTGCCAGCAGTTACCGCAGGGGGACTGAAGCTTTCTTT	TRBV25-1	TRBD1	once	TRBJ1-1
CASSQLTTVNTEAFF	TGCGCCAGCAGCCAACTAACTACAGTGAACACTGAAGCTTTCTTT	TRBV4-1	NA	NA	TRBJ1-1
CASTSRSQLEAFF	TGTGCCAGCACCTCGAGGTCCCAACTTGAAGCTTTCTTT	TRBV7-9	NA	NA	TRBJ1-1
CSARENRAETQYF	TGCAGTGCTAGAGAGAACAGGGCGGAGACCCAGTACTTC	TRBV20-1	NA	NA	TRBJ2-5
CASSPQLYEQYF	TGTGCCAGCAGTCCACAGTTATACGAGCAGTACTTC	TRBV12-3/TRBV12-4	NA	NA	TRBJ2-7
CATSDLTGGGQETQYF	TGTGCCACCAGTGACCTGACAGGGGGCGGCCAAGAGACCCAGTACTTC	TRBV24-1	TRBD1	NA	TRBJ2-5
CSAEIRADSNTGELFF	TGCAGTGCTGAGATCCGAGCGGATTCGAACACCGGGGAGCTGTTTTTT	TRBV20-1	NA	once	TRBJ2-2
CASSTGQGIDGYTF	TGTGCCAGCAGCACGGGACAGGGGATCGATGGCTACACCTTC	TRBV11-3	TRBD1	NA	TRBJ1-2
CASSLGGKETQYF	TGTGCCAGCAGCTTGGGGGGAAAGGAGACCCAGTACTTC	TRBV5-5	NA	NA	TRBJ2-5
CASSQTAPEQYF	TGTGCCAGCAGCCAGACAGCTCCCGAGCAGTACTTC	TRBV3-1	NA	NA	TRBJ2-7
CASLQRRDTEAFF	TGTGCCAGCTTACAGAGGCGAGACACTGAAGCTTTCTTT	TRBV6-6	NA	NA	TRBJ1-1